Below, 13 T cell receptor beta chains from the same sample are listed, as sequenced in a study of shared clonotypes between healthy human individuals. Profiling relied on immunoSEQ multiplex PCR, and the TCRdb table lists in-frame clones only, not all of them. The table has tens of thousands of clones, about 64% seen once; the top ten hold around 52%. Sample: memory CD8+ T cells sorted from blood. Subset described: CD45RO+ cells pooled with CCR7-negative TemRA cells. Source of these receptors: a man aged 25 to 40 in good health.

A word on this clone: A much more abundant neighbour one base away suggests this may be a read error. Other DNA sequences in the sample encode the same CDR3. This rearrangement joins TRBV29-1 to TRBJ1-1; D not resolved. The CDR3 is made up of 12 amino acids. Germline CDR1 is SQVTM and CDR2 is ANQGSEA. V was clipped by 4 bases and J by 1 base, with 7 bases between them. CDR3 sequence: CSVVPGNTEAFF. The CDR3 DNA sequence: TGCAGCGTTGTGCCGGGGAACACTGAAGCTTTCTTT.

CDR3 loop: CASSPGWGNTGELFF. The CDR3 DNA sequence: TGTGCCAGCAGTCCAGGGTGGGGGAACACCGGGGAGCTGTTTTTT. This chain links TRBV28 with TRBJ2-2; D is perhaps TRBD1 (5 bases). The CDR3 covers 15 residues. CDR1 is MDHEN and CDR2 is SYDVKM in the germline V gene. Trimming shortened V by 5 bases and J by 1 base, and 11 bases separated the two germline ends.

The chain links TRBV10-2 to TRBJ1-1, with a tentative D call TRBD1 (5 bases). Trimming removed 2 bases at V and 4 bases at J, with 8 bases between. CDR1 and CDR2 from the germline V gene are WSHSY and SAAADI. The CDR3 loop spans 13 amino acids. Here the CDR3 DNA reads TGCGCCAGCAGTGAGACAGGCTTCACTGAAGCTTTCTTT. Its protein is CASSETGFTEAFF.

V usage is TRBV29-1 and J usage is TRBJ2-3; 13 bases fit TRBD2. Germline V gene lookup returns CDR1 SQVTM and CDR2 ANQGSEA. V trimming: 7 bases; J trimming: 8 bases; junction bases outside the gene matches: 15. The CDR3 runs 16 residues. CDR3 bases: TGCAGCGCCGAACCTTGGACTAGCGGGAGCAGAGGTACGCAGTATTTT. It is translated as CSAEPWTSGSRGTQYF.

The chain couples TRBV28 to TRBJ1-1; D unclear. V lost 6 bases and J 4 bases, leaving 15 bases between the germline ends. Germline CDR1 reads MDHEN; CDR2 reads SYDVKM. The CDR3 is made up of 14 amino acids. Here the CDR3 reads CASRTVLSATEAFF. The CDR3 DNA follows: TGTGCCAGCAGGACTGTGCTTTCGGCCACTGAAGCTTTCTTT.

The chain joins TRBV6-6 to TRBJ2-3; 8 nucleotides align to TRBD2. This CDR3 region has 14 residues. CDR1 is MNHNY, CDR2 SVGAGI, per germline (reference sequence). CDR3 sequence (DNA): TGTGCTACGGGGGGGGGCATTAGCACAGATACGCAGTATTTT. Its translation is CATGGGISTDTQYF.

This chain joins TRBV10-2 and TRBJ2-1, with no clear D. The CDR3 is 11 amino acids. The V and J ends lost 8 bases and 8 bases respectively, with 10 bases between them. Germline V gives CDR1 WSHSY, CDR2 SAAADI. DNA of the CDR3: TGCGCCAGCGCGGCATATTATGAGCAGTTCTTC. It codes for CASAAYYEQFF.

This clone was counted only a few times. The chain joins TRBV7-9 to TRBJ2-7; 7 bases are a match to TRBD2. Germline CDR1 reads SEHNR; CDR2 reads FQNEAQ (reference sequence). The CDR3 is 12 amino acids. With V trimmed by 5 bases and J by 2 bases, 0 bases remained unmatched. Written as DNA, the CDR3 is TGTGCCAGCAGCGCGGGGGCCTACGAGCAGTACTTC. It codes for CASSAGAYEQYF.

This clone was recorded once. Within the sample, other DNA sequences also encode this same CDR3. CDR3: CASSSLASGRTDTQYF. CDR3 DNA sequence: TGTGCCAGCAGTTCGTTAGCGAGCGGGCGGACAGATACGCAGTATTTT. The gene calls are TRBV5-4 and TRBJ2-3; D perhaps matches TRBD2 (6 bases). V lost 5 bases, J lost 3 bases, and 19 bases lay in between. CDR1 is SGHNT and CDR2 is YYREEE in the germline V gene (reference sequence). The CDR3 is 16 amino acids.

The sample holds one count of this clone. The chain recombines TRBV6-6 with TRBJ2-1, with 7 bases that match TRBD1. The CDR3 has 14 amino acids. Germline V lookup: CDR1 MNHNY, CDR2 SVGAGI (reference sequence). Trimming took 5 bases from V and 3 from J; bases not matched to a gene: 4. The CDR3 sequence is CASSPGTVYNEQFF. CDR3 nucleotides: TGTGCCAGCAGTCCCGGGACAGTCTACAATGAGCAGTTCTTC.

CDR3 amino acids: CASSRALSRGEAFF. Here the CDR3 DNA reads TGTGCCAGCAGCCGGGCCCTCTCCCGGGGTGAAGCTTTCTTT. The chain has TRBV7-9 and TRBJ1-1, with D uncertain. The length of the CDR3 is 14 residues. The V gene lost 5 bases and the J gene lost 7 bases, with 17 bases spanning the gap. In germline, CDR1 is SEHNR, CDR2 FQNEAQ (reference sequence).

There are a few counts of this clone. The chain employs TRBV6-6 and TRBJ1-1; 8 bases fit TRBD1. CDR1 is MNHNY, CDR2 SVGAGI, per germline (reference sequence). This CDR3 comprises 15 residues. After removal of 6 bases from V and 0 bases from J, the junction contained 6 bases not matched to a gene. CDR3 sequence: CASRGQDGLNTEAFF. The DNA of the CDR3 is TGTGCCAGCAGGGGACAGGATGGGTTGAACACTGAAGCTTTCTTT.

V is TRBV2 and J is TRBJ2-1, with TRBD2 identical over 9 bases. CDR3 length equals 14 residues. The ends lost 4 bases at V and 3 bases at J; junction bases unmatched: 1. Germline V gene data show CDR1 as SNHLY and CDR2 as FYNNEI. For the CDR3, the DNA is TGTGCCAGCAGTGTAGCGGGGGTCTACAATGAGCAGTTCTTC. This translates into CASSVAGVYNEQFF.